A selection of T cell receptor beta chains follows, all from one sample in a study of shared clonotypes between healthy human individuals. Sequencing was performed with immunoSEQ multiplex PCR; in TCRdb, only in-frame clones are kept and a portion is missing. Here the sample spans millions of clones, roughly 95% being singletons. Sequences were obtained from naive CD4+ T cells sorted from blood. The receptors shown here come from a man aged 18 to 29 in good health. Each CDR3 is given with its conserved first and last residue. The D gene is left open where the match is weak. Where a row states a size, it is once, few, many or the class of an expanded clone; other rows omit it.

d_gene | j_gene | abundance | v_gene | CDR3aa | CDR3nt
. | TRBJ2-7 | . | TRBV10-2 | CASSDPGNMVSYEQYF | TGCGCCAGCAGCGATCCCGGGAATATGGTCTCCTACGAGCAGTACTTC
TRBD1 | TRBJ1-1 | once | TRBV6-5 | CASSADRGYTEAFF | TGTGCCAGCAGTGCGGACAGGGGATACACTGAAGCTTTCTTT
. | TRBJ1-3 | . | TRBV18 | CASSAMGGNTIYF | TGTGCCAGCTCAGCCATGGGGGGAAACACCATATATTTT
. | TRBJ1-5 | . | TRBV9 | CASSATGDYSNQPQHF | TGTGCCAGCAGCGCTACAGGAGATTATAGCAATCAGCCCCAGCATTTT
. | TRBJ2-1 | . | TRBV5-4 | CASSLGDSNEQFF | TGTGCCAGCAGCTTGGGAGACTCCAATGAGCAGTTCTTC
. | TRBJ2-7 | . | TRBV10-2 | CASSGGTLRYF | TGCGCCAGCAGTGGGGGAACCCTTCGGTACTTC
TRBD1 | TRBJ1-1 | once | TRBV19 | CASSIDRGITEAFF | TGTGCCAGTAGTATCGACAGGGGGATCACTGAAGCTTTCTTT
. | TRBJ2-2 | . | TRBV6-1 | CASSVTVGELFF | TGTGCCAGCAGTGTCACAGTCGGGGAGCTGTTTTTT
. | TRBJ2-3 | . | TRBV19 | CASSISTDTQYF | TGTGCCAGTAGTATTAGCACAGATACGCAGTATTTT
TRBD2 | TRBJ2-3 | . | TRBV7-9 | CASSVLAGVADTQYF | TGTGCCAGCAGCGTACTAGCGGGGGTCGCTGATACGCAGTATTTT
. | TRBJ1-1 | . | TRBV28 | CASSTSRQGHTEAFF | TGTGCCAGCAGTACCTCTCGGCAGGGCCACACTGAAGCTTTCTTT
TRBD2 | TRBJ2-3 | . | TRBV2 | CASRGTSGSADTQYF | TGTGCCAGCAGGGGAACTAGCGGGAGCGCAGATACGCAGTATTTT
. | TRBJ2-7 | . | TRBV28 | CASSLDVTYEQYF | TGTGCCAGCAGTTTAGACGTTACCTACGAGCAGTACTTC
. | TRBJ1-1 | . | TRBV5-4 | CASSLESGGNTEAFF | TGTGCCAGCAGCCTAGAGTCTGGGGGGAACACTGAAGCTTTCTTT
. | TRBJ2-7 | . | TRBV6-1 | CATRTVHSYEQYF | TGTGCCACCCGTACGGTTCACTCCTACGAGCAGTACTTC
. | TRBJ1-2 | once | TRBV25-1 | CASTRGGENYGYTF | TGTGCCAGCACGAGGGGGGGAGAAAACTATGGCTACACCTTC
. | TRBJ2-5 | . | TRBV21-1 | CAGLPGSVCLLTQYF | TGTGCCGGCCTACCCGGTTCAGTTTGCCTTTTGACCCAGTACTTC
. | TRBJ1-5 | . | TRBV10-2 | CASSEFGGNQPQHF | TGCGCCAGCAGTGAGTTCGGGGGTAATCAGCCCCAGCATTTT
. | TRBJ1-1 | . | TRBV30 | CAWSVLRAGGEAFF | TGTGCCTGGAGTGTACTTCGGGCGGGGGGAGAAGCTTTCTTT
TRBD2 | TRBJ2-3 | . | TRBV29-1 | CSVGLTSGRTDTQYF | TGCAGCGTTGGGTTGACTAGCGGGAGGACAGATACGCAGTATTTT
TRBD1 | TRBJ1-3 | . | TRBV27 | CALKGAGGNTIYF | TGTGCCCTCAAGGGGGCGGGAGGAAACACCATATATTTT
. | TRBJ1-2 | . | TRBV11-2 | CASSLGGDYGYTF | TGTGCCAGCAGCCTAGGGGGGGACTATGGCTACACCTTC
TRBD2 | TRBJ2-3 | . | TRBV5-1 | CASNPGGTNTDTQYF | TGCGCCAGCAACCCGGGAGGCACCAACACAGATACGCAGTATTTT
. | TRBJ2-3 | once | TRBV29-1 | CSVDGGRTDTQYF | TGCAGCGTTGACGGCGGTCGCACAGATACGCAGTATTTT
. | TRBJ1-1 | . | TRBV5-1 | CASSLERTEAFF | TGCGCCAGCAGCTTGGAGCGGACCGAAGCTTTCTTT